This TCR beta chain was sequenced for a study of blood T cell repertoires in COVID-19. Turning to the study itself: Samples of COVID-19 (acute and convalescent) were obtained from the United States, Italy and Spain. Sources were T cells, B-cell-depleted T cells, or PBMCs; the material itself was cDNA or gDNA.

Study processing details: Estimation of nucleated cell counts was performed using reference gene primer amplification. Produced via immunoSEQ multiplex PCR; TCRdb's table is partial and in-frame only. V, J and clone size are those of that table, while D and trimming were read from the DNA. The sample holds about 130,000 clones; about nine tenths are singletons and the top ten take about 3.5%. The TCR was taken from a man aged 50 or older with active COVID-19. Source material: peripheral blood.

In DNA, the CDR3 is TGCGCCAGCAGCCAAGATTGGGGCAGGGTGGGCTCACCCCTCCACTTT. Encoded protein: CASSQDWGRVGSPLHF. The chain employs TRBV4-1 and TRBJ1-6, with D possibly TRBD1 on 5 matching bases. Germline V CDR1 and CDR2: MGHRA, YSYEKL. V was cut by 0 bases and J by 10 bases, with 16 bases left in between. CDR3 length: 16 residues.